This T cell receptor beta chain comes out of a study of response to subunit inactivated influenza vaccine. Using its own MiXCR run on the RT-PCR reads, TCRdb lists one record per CDR3 protein. The repertoire consists of hundreds of thousands of distinct CDR3 sequences, with under 9% occurring once and the leading ten covering 13%. V gave up 3 bases and J gave up 0 bases; unmatched junction bases: 1. The CDR3 contains 14 residues. The table lists this clonotype with many counts. This specimen was PBMCs from blood, taken less than 25 months after vaccination. The rearrangement links TRBV12-3 or TRBV12-4 to TRBJ1-2, with 7 bases lining up with TRBD1. This TCR was sampled from a man between 50 and 75 years old who received an inactivated influenza vaccine. CDR3 region: CASSLGQPNYGYTF. The DNA for the CDR3 is TGTGCCAGCAGTTTGGGACAGCCTAACTATGGCTACACCTTC.